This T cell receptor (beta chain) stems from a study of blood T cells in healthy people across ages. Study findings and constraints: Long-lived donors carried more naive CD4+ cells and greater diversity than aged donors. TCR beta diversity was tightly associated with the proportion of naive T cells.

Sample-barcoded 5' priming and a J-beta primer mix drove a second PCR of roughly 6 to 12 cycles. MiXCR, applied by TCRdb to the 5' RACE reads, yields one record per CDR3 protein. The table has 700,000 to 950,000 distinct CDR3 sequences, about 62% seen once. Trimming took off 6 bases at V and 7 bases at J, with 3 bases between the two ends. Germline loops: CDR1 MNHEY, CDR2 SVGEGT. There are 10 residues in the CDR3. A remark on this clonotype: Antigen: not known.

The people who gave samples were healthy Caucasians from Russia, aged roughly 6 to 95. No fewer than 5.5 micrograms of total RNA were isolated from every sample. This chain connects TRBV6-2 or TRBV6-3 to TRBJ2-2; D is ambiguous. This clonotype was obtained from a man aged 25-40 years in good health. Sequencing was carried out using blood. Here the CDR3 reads CASRLGELFF. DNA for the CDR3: TGTGCCAGCAGACTCGGGGAGCTGTTTTTT.